This is a list of T cell receptor beta chains from one sample in a study of CDR3 diversity in severe acne. TCRdb passed the PCR reads through MiXCR, listing each CDR3 protein once. The sample lists about 84,000 distinct CDR3 sequences, approximately 51% seen once, with approximately 15% in the top ten. Sequencing was done on a sample of blood. These receptors were taken from a male donor in good health, without acne. Both conserved end residues are part of each CDR3. The D gene is left open where the match is weak. Clone size is shown for a subset of rows, as once, few, many or a class of expanded clone.

clone_size j_call d_call v_call cdr3_aa cdr3_nt
- TRBJ2-5 - TRBV5-6 CASREVRASAEGETQYF TGTGCCAGCAGGGAGGTCCGGGCTAGCGCAGAGGGGGAGACCCAGTACTTC
few TRBJ1-6 - TRBV6-6 CASSPPGGGNNSPLHF TGTGCCAGCAGTCCTCCGGGGGGGGGAAACAATTCACCCCTCCACTTT
- TRBJ2-7 TRBD2 TRBV11-3 CASSSRTLAGFEQYF TGTGCCAGCAGCTCCCGGACCTTAGCGGGGTTCGAGCAGTACTTC
once TRBJ1-3 - TRBV10-3 CASSGSQIYF TGTGCCAGCAGTGGAAGCCAAATATATTTT
many TRBJ2-6 - TRBV10-3 CAIQTPSGANVLTF TGTGCCATCCAAACTCCCTCCGGGGCCAACGTCCTGACTTTC
- TRBJ2-3 - TRBV7-2 CASSLGPGWLGYF TGTGCCAGCAGCTTAGGTCCGGGGTGGCTAGGGTATTTT
many TRBJ2-7 - TRBV6-2/TRBV6-3 CASSYPRTPFEQYF TGTGCCAGCAGTTACCCGAGGACACCTTTCGAGCAGTACTTC
- TRBJ2-1 - TRBV29-1 CSVKKKKHGAYNEQFF TGCAGTGTAAAAAAAAAAAAACACGGAGCTTACAATGAGCAGTTCTTC
- TRBJ2-7 TRBD2 TRBV29-1 CSVDSSGGYEQYF TGCAGCGTTGACTCTAGCGGGGGCTACGAGCAGTACTTC
- TRBJ2-5 TRBD2 TRBV19 CASSMGLAGGETQYF TGTGCCAGTAGTATGGGACTAGCGGGAGGGGAGACCCAGTACTTC
- TRBJ2-1 TRBD1 TRBV5-6 CASSFGDRVWNNEQFF TGTGCCAGCAGCTTTGGGGACAGGGTATGGAACAATGAGCAGTTCTTC
many TRBJ2-7 - TRBV19 CATRRGALDEQYF TGTGCCACTAGAAGGGGGGCACTGGACGAGCAGTACTTC
- TRBJ2-1 TRBD2 TRBV20-1 CSAATAGGLNEQFF TGCAGTGCCGCTACCGCGGGGGGTCTAAATGAGCAGTTCTTC
- TRBJ2-1 TRBD2 TRBV20-1 CSAREGGLTTSYNEQFF TGCAGTGCTAGAGAGGGGGGACTAACTACTTCCTACAATGAGCAGTTCTTC
few TRBJ1-3 - TRBV24-1 CATSGGSGNTIYF TGTGCCACCAGTGGAGGGTCGGGAAACACCATATATTTT
- TRBJ2-1 TRBD2 TRBV5-1 CASTLAGGTSSYNEQFF TGCGCCAGCACCCTAGCGGGGGGGACCAGCTCCTACAATGAGCAGTTCTTC
- TRBJ2-7 TRBD2 TRBV20-1 CSALGLAGVGEQYF TGCAGTGCCCTCGGACTAGCGGGAGTAGGCGAGCAGTACTTC
- TRBJ1-6 TRBD1 TRBV6-2/TRBV6-3 CASSYATDRGRLNSPLHF TGTGCCAGCAGTTACGCCACGGACAGGGGGCGGTTAAATTCACCCCTCCACTTT
- TRBJ2-6 - TRBV27 CASSLGVGANVLTF TGTGCCAGCAGTTTAGGAGTTGGGGCCAACGTCCTGACTTTC
many TRBJ2-2 TRBD2 TRBV12-5 CASGLERGQRNTGELFF TGTGCTAGTGGTTTGGAGCGGGGGCAGCGGAACACCGGGGAGCTGTTTTTT
- TRBJ2-5 TRBD2 TRBV5-1 CASSVVGTSGKETQYF TGTGCCAGCAGCGTAGTCGGGACTAGCGGGAAGGAGACCCAGTACTTC
- TRBJ2-7 - TRBV6-5 CASSYDGTDQPQQYF TGTGCCAGCAGTTACGATGGGACTGATCAGCCCCAGCAGTACTTC